The 31 T cell receptor beta chains below all came from one sample that was sequenced in a study of blood T cell repertoires in COVID-19. Sequenced by immunoSEQ multiplex PCR; TCRdb stores in-frame clones only, minus some. The repertoire has about 59,000 clones, 73% of them found once; the top ten carry approximately 15%. Sequences were obtained from peripheral blood. These receptors all stem from a woman between 65 and 79 years old with acute or convalescent COVID-19.

This chain uses TRBV5-1 with TRBJ2-7; 9 positions match TRBD1. The CDR3 totals 15 residues. The germline V gene encodes CDR1 SGHRS and CDR2 YFSETQ. J gave up 4 bases and V 2 bases, and 7 bases lay outside the gene matches. The CDR3 DNA reads as TGCGCCAGCAGCTTTACGGGACAGGGTGGGTACGAGCAGTACTTC. This sequence encodes CASSFTGQGGYEQYF. Together with reference TRBV5-1 and TRBJ2-7, the CDR3 gives the full variable domain: KAGVTQTPRYLIKTRGQQVTLSCSPISGHRSVSWYQQTPGQGLQFLFEYFSETQRNKGNFPGRFSGRQFSNSRSEMNVSTLELGDSALYLCASSFTGQGGYEQYFGPGTRLTVT.

The chain is built from TRBV7-9 and TRBJ1-1; 7 bases agree with TRBD1. Looked up from germline, CDR1 is SEHNR and CDR2 is FQNEAQ (reference sequence). J lost 4 bases, V lost 6 bases, and 5 bases had no gene match. The CDR3 sequence is 13 residues long. In DNA, the CDR3 is TGTGCCAGCAGACCAACAGGGGTCACTGAAGCTTTCTTT. Translated, it gives CASRPTGVTEAFF. Using reference TRBV7-9 and TRBJ1-1 for the parts outside the CDR3, the full variable domain is DTGVSQNPRHKITKRGQNVTFRCDPISEHNRLYWYRQTLGQGPEFLTYFQNEAQLEKSRLLSDRFSAERPKGSFSTLEIQRTEQGDSAMYLCASRPTGVTEAFFGQGTRLTVV.

This rearrangement joins TRBV9 to TRBJ1-2, with 7 positions matching TRBD1. Germline CDR1 SGDLS, CDR2 YYNGEE. CDR3 length equals 18 residues. The V and J ends lost 0 bases and 4 bases, in that order; junction bases with no gene match: 15. This CDR3 reads CASSVEEGALAGTYGYTF. The DNA for the CDR3 is TGTGCCAGCAGCGTAGAAGAGGGGGCGCTTGCAGGTACCTATGGCTACACCTTC.

This clone showed up just once. The genes are TRBV5-1 and TRBJ1-2; D uncertain. Between the trimmed V and J ends, which lost 4 bases and 2 bases, there was a span of 9 bases. Germline V gene lookup returns CDR1 SGHRS and CDR2 YFSETQ. This CDR3 comprises 13 residues. The CDR3 nucleotides are TGCGCCAGCAGCCCAGAGGGAAACTATGGCTACACCTTC. This sequence encodes CASSPEGNYGYTF.

The chain has TRBV19 and TRBJ1-2, with 10 bases identical to TRBD1. V gave up 1 base and J gave up 5 bases; unmatched junction bases: 7. Germline CDR1 reads LNHDA; CDR2 reads SQIVND (reference sequence). The CDR3 has 16 residues. The CDR3 sequence: CASSIGWDRGHYGYTF. DNA of the CDR3: TGTGCCAGTAGTATAGGCTGGGACAGGGGTCATTATGGCTACACCTTC.

This sequence joins TRBV19 and TRBJ1-3; D remains ambiguous. Germline V lookup: CDR1 LNHDA, CDR2 SQIVND (reference sequence). V gave up 9 bases and J gave up 0 bases, with 12 bases separating them. This CDR3 has 14 amino acids. The CDR3 DNA is TGTGCCAGCAGAGTGGACTTCTCTGGAAACACCATATATTTT. This codes for CASRVDFSGNTIYF.

There are a few counts of this clone. The chain carries TRBV2 and TRBJ1-4; 7 bases align to TRBD1. This CDR3 has 14 amino acids. The trim removed 8 bases at V and 7 bases at J, leaving 10 bases unmatched. CDR1 is SNHLY and CDR2 is FYNNEI in the germline V gene. CDR3 in amino acids: CASRDRVGSEKLFF. DNA of the CDR3: TGTGCCAGCCGCGACAGGGTCGGAAGTGAAAAACTGTTTTTT.

The chain uses TRBV3-1 (or the pseudogene TRBV3-2) and TRBJ1-5; weak D call: TRBD1 (5 bases). Trimming left V 6 bases short and J 8 bases short, with 14 bases between. This CDR3 contains 13 residues. Germline lookup yields CDR1 LGHDT and CDR2 YNNKEL (reference sequence). The CDR3 region is CASSRTGGKPQHF. As DNA, the CDR3 is TGTGCCAGCAGTCGGACCGGGGGAAAGCCCCAGCATTTT.

This rearrangement joins TRBV15 to TRBJ2-7, with a weak D call TRBD2 (6 bases). V lost 1 base and J lost 6, with 10 bases in between. From germline, CDR1 is LNHNV and CDR2 YYDKDF (reference sequence). The CDR3 runs to 13 residues. CDR3 sequence reads: CATSRVSEGEQYF. The CDR3 DNA reads TGTGCCACCAGCAGAGTGTCGGAGGGCGAGCAGTACTTC.

J is TRBJ2-2 and V is TRBV6-5; 9 nucleotides align to TRBD2. This CDR3 contains 15 residues. Trimming cost V 6 bases and J 9 bases; bases outside gene matches: 11. Germline V gene sequence: CDR1 MNHEY, CDR2 SVGAGI. In DNA form, the CDR3 reads TGTGCCAGCAGCCTAGGGGCTAGCGGGGACTGGGAGCTGTTTTTT. Its protein product is CASSLGASGDWELFF.

V is TRBV6-5 and J is TRBJ2-3; TRBD1 agrees at 9 bases. Germline V lookup: CDR1 MNHEY, CDR2 SVGAGI. The CDR3 is 15 residues long. J lost 2 bases, V lost 7 bases, and 7 bases had no gene match. The CDR3 region is CASTPTGGITDTQYF. The DNA for the CDR3 is TGTGCCAGCACCCCGACAGGGGGTATCACAGATACGCAGTATTTT.

This clone was picked up one time. This sequence joins TRBV12-3 or TRBV12-4 and TRBJ1-2, with 9 nucleotides matching TRBD1. The ends lost 4 bases at V and 8 bases at J; junction bases unmatched: 5. This CDR3 comprises 13 residues. In DNA form, the CDR3 reads TGTGCCAGCAGTTGGACAGGGGCTGGGGGCTACACCTTC. Translation: CASSWTGAGGYTF.

This chain connects TRBV18 to TRBJ2-7; maybe TRBD1 (5 bases). Germline V gene sequence: CDR1 KGHSH, CDR2 LQKENI. Trimming cost V 0 bases and J 6 bases, with 9 bases left between them. The CDR3 contains 13 residues. DNA of the CDR3: TGTGCCAGCTCACCACCGACAGTAGGCGAGCAGTACTTC. It translates to CASSPPTVGEQYF. The full variable domain, rest sourced from reference TRBV18 and TRBJ2-7, is NAGVMQNPRHLVRRRGQEARLRCSPMKGHSHVYWYRQLPEEGLKFMVYLQKENIIDESGMPKERFSAEFPKEGPSILRIQQVVRGDSAAYFCASSPPTVGEQYFGPGTRLTVT.

V and J are TRBV6-5 and TRBJ1-3, with TRBD1 as a possible D gene (5 bases). The germline V gene encodes CDR1 MNHEY and CDR2 SVGAGI. The CDR3 runs 15 residues. Between the trimmed V and J ends, which lost 2 bases and 9 bases, there was a span of 17 bases. This CDR3 is CASSYLPGGIGTIYF. The CDR3 DNA follows: TGTGCCAGCAGTTACCTCCCCGGGGGGATTGGCACCATATATTTT.

The chain joins TRBV14 to TRBJ2-5; 10 bases map to TRBD2. V shed 2 bases, J shed 1 base, and the junction held 1 base outside the gene matches. The germline gives CDR1 SGHDN, CDR2 FVKESK. There are 15 residues in the CDR3. In DNA form, the CDR3 reads TGTGCCAGCAGCCAACTAGCGGGGGTCCAAGAGACCCAGTACTTC. As protein: CASSQLAGVQETQYF.

The CDR3 nucleotides read TGTGCCAGTGGCTTCCTCCCCTACGAGCAGTACGTC. Its translation: CASGFLPYEQYV. This chain joins TRBV2 and TRBJ2-7; D gene unclear. The CDR3 loop spans 12 amino acids. The germline CDR1 and CDR2 sequences are SNHLY and FYNNEI. Trimming pared 9 bases from V and 2 bases from J, leaving 11 bases between.

This clone was observed a few times. This chain connects TRBV19 to TRBJ2-3; TRBD1 agrees at 8 bases. The CDR3 sequence is 15 residues long. The junction had 7 bases not matched to a gene; V was cut back by 3 bases and J by 5 bases. The germline gives CDR1 LNHDA, CDR2 SQIVND (reference sequence). The CDR3 nucleotides are TGTGCCAGTAGTATTCTCCAGGGGGCGGGAGATACGCAGTATTTT. This translates into CASSILQGAGDTQYF.

This chain connects TRBV11-1 to TRBJ2-4; D possibly corresponds to TRBD1 (7 bases). The CDR3 contains 16 residues. Trimming pared 2 bases from V and 2 bases from J, leaving 13 bases between. Germline CDR1 SGHAT, CDR2 FQDESV (reference sequence). The CDR3 reads CASSLSGGSTKNIQYF. In DNA, the CDR3 is TGTGCCAGCAGCTTATCAGGGGGGTCGACCAAAAACATTCAGTACTTC.

The chain employs TRBV24-1 and TRBJ2-3; no definite D call. The CDR3 loop spans 15 amino acids. Trimming removed 2 bases from V and 5 bases from J, with 13 bases in between. Germline values: CDR1 KGHDR, CDR2 SFDVKD. CDR3 nucleotides: TGTGCCACCAGTGATTACGACTCAAGAGGAGATACGCAGTATTTT. It is translated as CATSDYDSRGDTQYF.

The chain carries TRBV5-5 and TRBJ2-3; D possibly corresponds to TRBD2 (6 bases). CDR1 and CDR2 (germline): SGHKS, YYEKEE (reference sequence). Trimming removed 2 bases at V and 5 bases at J, with 12 bases between. The CDR3 extends over 14 amino acids. CDR3 bases: TGTGCCAGCAGCTTAATACTAGCCGGAGATACGCAGTATTTT. Its translation is CASSLILAGDTQYF.

The chain joins TRBV27 to TRBJ2-1; 9 nucleotides agree with TRBD1. CDR1 and CDR2 (germline): MNHEY, SMNVEV (reference sequence). The CDR3 covers 15 residues. Trimming at V came to 6 bases and at J to 7 bases, leaving 10 bases not matched to a gene. The CDR3 protein is CASRPAGQGPNEQFF. CDR3 DNA sequence: TGTGCCAGCAGGCCCGCGGGACAGGGCCCAAATGAGCAGTTCTTC.

The chain has TRBV6-5 and TRBJ2-7; 10 nucleotides match TRBD1. This CDR3 has 15 amino acids. CDR1 is MNHEY, CDR2 SVGAGI, per germline. With V trimmed by 11 bases and J by 3 bases, 13 bases remained unmatched. CDR3 in amino acids: CASSLRDRGIYEQYF. The CDR3, as DNA: TGTGCCTCGAGCCTCCGGGACAGGGGCATCTACGAGCAGTACTTC.

In its sample, this clone was seen a few times. This sequence joins TRBV6-1 and TRBJ1-5; 7 nucleotides match TRBD1. With 4 bases clipped from V and 0 bases from J, the junction kept 15 bases outside the gene matches. The germline CDR1 and CDR2 sequences are MNHNS and SASEGT. The CDR3 runs to 19 residues. The CDR3: CASSASTGRFGYSNQPQHF. The CDR3 DNA follows: TGTGCCAGCAGTGCCTCGACAGGGAGGTTTGGTTATAGCAATCAGCCCCAGCATTTT.

CDR3 DNA: TGTGCCAGTAGTATCCGACCCTTGGGAGCCAATTCACCCCTCCACTTT. Translating it yields CASSIRPLGANSPLHF. The V and J genes are TRBV19 and TRBJ1-6; no firm D call. This CDR3 is built from 16 residues. From germline, CDR1 is LNHDA and CDR2 SQIVND (reference sequence). V was trimmed by 3 bases and J by 7 bases, leaving 16 bases between them.

The V gene is TRBV5-4, the J gene TRBJ1-2; maybe TRBD1 (6 bases). CDR1 and CDR2 from the germline V gene are SGHNT and YYREEE (reference sequence). The germline V and J ends were trimmed by 4 bases and 14 bases, with 18 bases remaining between them. This CDR3 comprises 12 residues. The CDR3: CASSMDSPGGTF. The CDR3 DNA sequence: TGTGCCAGCAGCATGGACAGCCCCGGCGGGACCTTC.

The chain employs TRBV6-1 and TRBJ1-1; no clear D. Germline CDR1 and CDR2: MNHNS and SASEGT. The CDR3 extends over 17 amino acids. Trimming took 3 bases from V and 0 from J, leaving 17 bases between them. The chain's CDR3 is CASSEPKVGRLNTEAFF. CDR3 DNA sequence: TGTGCCAGCAGTGAGCCCAAAGTCGGTAGATTGAACACTGAAGCTTTCTTT.

In this sample, this clone turned up once. CDR3 coding DNA: TGTGCCAGCAGTGAAACCTTACAGGGGCGCCATCCCTATGGCTACACCTTC. Protein sequence: CASSETLQGRHPYGYTF. V and J are TRBV6-1 and TRBJ1-2, with 7 bases identical to TRBD1. CDR3 length: 17 residues. The germline V gene encodes CDR1 MNHNS and CDR2 SASEGT. V trimming: 2 bases; J trimming: 4 bases; junction bases outside the gene matches: 13.

The V gene is TRBV7-9, the J gene TRBJ1-1; 7 positions agree with TRBD1. V was clipped by 5 bases and J by 4 bases; unmatched bases: 7. Germline assignment: CDR1 SEHNR and CDR2 FQNEAQ (reference sequence). The CDR3 extends over 14 amino acids. The CDR3: CASSLTGLSTEAFF. The CDR3 nucleotides read TGTGCCAGCAGCCTGACAGGGTTGAGCACTGAAGCTTTCTTT.

This clone was recorded once. V is TRBV19 and J is TRBJ1-5, with TRBD1 matching over 12 bases. In germline, CDR1 is LNHDA, CDR2 SQIVND (reference sequence). The J segment lost 5 bases and the V segment lost 4 bases, leaving 12 bases of the junction unmatched. This CDR3 is 18 amino acids long. CDR3 sequence (DNA): TGTGCCAGTAGTACCATCCGGGACAGGGGGCCGAGGGATCAGCCCCAGCATTTT. Amino acids: CASSTIRDRGPRDQPQHF.

The V call is TRBV7-9, the J call TRBJ1-2, with 9 bases fitting TRBD1. Per the germline V gene, CDR1 is SEHNR and CDR2 is FQNEAQ (reference sequence). The CDR3 sequence is 16 residues long. V dropped 4 bases and J dropped 3; count of bases not matched to a gene: 9. CDR3 DNA: TGTGCCAGCAGCTCCCCGGGACAGGGCCTTTACTATGGCTACACCTTC. Translation gives CASSSPGQGLYYGYTF.

The chain joins TRBV13 to TRBJ1-4, with 10 bases fitting TRBD1. From germline, CDR1 is PRHDT and CDR2 FYEKMQ (reference sequence). The CDR3 runs 15 residues. The ends lost 5 bases at V and 6 bases at J; junction bases unmatched: 6. This chain's CDR3 is CASSLRGTGDEKLFF. DNA for the CDR3: TGTGCCAGCAGCCTCCGGGGGACAGGGGATGAAAAACTGTTTTTT.